These T cell receptor beta chains were read from a single sample in a study of CD8 T cells in Susac syndrome. Each CDR3 protein gets one entry after TCRdb re-called the immunoSEQ multiplex PCR reads with MiXCR. The data hold 150,000 to 200,000 distinct CDR3 sequences, with approximately 96% observed a single time. Sample: CD4+ T cells from PBMCs. All receptors derive from a human donor in good health. CDR3s include the opening cysteine and the closing phenylalanine or tryptophan. D genes are given only for firm matches. Size tells how often a clone was seen (once, few, many) or the class of an expanded clone, and some rows leave it out.

>-|TRBV4-3|-|TRBJ1-6
TGCGCCAGCAGCCAAGATGGGGGGGCGAGATCACCCCTCCACTTT
CASSQDGGARSPLHF
>-|TRBV7-9|TRBD2|TRBJ2-7
TGTGCCAGCAGCTCCGGGACTAGCGGACCCTACGAGCAGTACTTC
CASSSGTSGPYEQYF
>-|TRBV20-1|-|TRBJ2-3
TGCAGTGCTAGTGGTAGGGATACGCAGTATTTT
CSASGRDTQYF
>-|TRBV29-1|-|TRBJ1-3
TGCAGCGTCCTCCGGGGGGACTCTGGAAACACCATATATTTT
CSVLRGDSGNTIYF
>-|TRBV30|-|TRBJ1-1
TGTGCCTGGAGTTTAGTGGGAACGACTTTCTTT
CAWSLVGTTFF
>-|TRBV3-1|-|TRBJ2-3
TGTGCCAGCACCCAATTTCCCACAGATACGCAGTATTTT
CASTQFPTDTQYF
>-|TRBV20-1|-|TRBJ2-7
TGCAGTGCTAGAACCGGGACAGAGCAGTACTTC
CSARTGTEQYF
>-|TRBV25-1|-|TRBJ2-1
TGTGCCAGCAGAAAGAGGACAGCGGCCTACAATGAGCAGTTCTTC
CASRKRTAAYNEQFF
>once|TRBV20-1|-|TRBJ2-1
TGCAGCTTCATGGCGGGTGATTACAATGAGCAGTTCTTC
CSFMAGDYNEQFF
>-|TRBV5-6|-|TRBJ1-2
TGTGCCAGCAGCTTCGGACAGACGGATGGCTACACCTTC
CASSFGQTDGYTF
>-|TRBV18|-|TRBJ2-1
TGTGCCAGCTCATGGGGGGACAATGAGCAGTTCTTC
CASSWGDNEQFF
>-|TRBV6-5|-|TRBJ2-5
TGTGCCAGCAGGGACTTGAGAGAGACCCAGTACTTC
CASRDLRETQYF
>-|TRBV3-1|-|TRBJ1-6
TGTGCCAGCAGCCAGGGGTTGGTAGGTTCACCCCTCCACTTT
CASSQGLVGSPLHF
>-|TRBV29-1|-|TRBJ2-5
TGCAGCGTTGATTCGGGGACCCGGGAGACCCAGTACTTC
CSVDSGTRETQYF
>-|TRBV7-9|TRBD2|TRBJ2-1
TGTGCCAGCAGCGAGGGAGGGCAATTCGGTGAGCAGTTCTTC
CASSEGGQFGEQFF
>-|TRBV4-1|-|TRBJ2-1
TGCGCCAGCAGCCAAGATCCTTCCGGGACGGATTACAATGAGCAGTTCTTC
CASSQDPSGTDYNEQFF
>-|TRBV27|TRBD2|TRBJ2-1
TGTGCCAGCAGCAATAGCGGGGGGGCTTTCTACAATGAGCAGTTCTTC
CASSNSGGAFYNEQFF
>once|TRBV20-1|-|TRBJ2-1
TGCAGTGCAGAAATGAGGGATGAGCAGTTCTTC
CSAEMRDEQFF
>-|TRBV27|-|TRBJ1-2
TGTGCCAGCAGTAGGACACTTACTAACTATGGCTACACCTTC
CASSRTLTNYGYTF
>-|TRBV20-1|TRBD1|TRBJ2-7
TGCAGTGCTAGAGTACCCACAGGGGATCTTGAGCAGTACTTC
CSARVPTGDLEQYF
>-|TRBV12-3/TRBV12-4|TRBD2|TRBJ2-7
TGTGCCAGCAGTTTTTTAGCGGGGTCCTACGAGCAGTACTTC
CASSFLAGSYEQYF
>-|TRBV28|-|TRBJ2-3
TGTGCCAGCACATACAGGGCTCGGCGTCGCAGTGCGCAGTATTTT
CASTYRARRRSAQYF
>-|TRBV29-1|-|TRBJ1-5
TGCAGCGTTGGGGAAGGACTGAATCAGCCCCAGCATTTT
CSVGEGLNQPQHF
>-|TRBV7-9|TRBD1|TRBJ2-4
TGTGCCAGCAGCCCACAGGGGTCCAAAAACATTCAGTACTTC
CASSPQGSKNIQYF
>-|TRBV7-2|-|TRBJ1-4
TGTGCCAGCAGCCCCGGGCGGGAAGGAAAACTGTTTTTT
CASSPGREGKLFF
>-|TRBV2|TRBD1|TRBJ1-2
TGTGCCAGCAGCAGGACAGGGGCCGCTTATGGCTACACCTTC
CASSRTGAAYGYTF
>-|TRBV15|TRBD1|TRBJ2-7
TGTGCCACCAGCAGGACAGGGGAGTCAGACGAGCAGTACTTC
CATSRTGESDEQYF
>-|TRBV19|-|TRBJ2-1
TGTGCCAGTAGTAGAATAGCGGAATACAATGAGCAGTTCTTC
CASSRIAEYNEQFF
>-|TRBV23-1|-|TRBJ1-2
TGCGCCAGCAGTCAATCGGGGGGGCTGTGTGACTATGGCTACACCTTC
CASSQSGGLCDYGYTF
>once|TRBV18|-|TRBJ2-7
TGTGCCAGCTCACCACGGTTGGGAACCTACGAGCAGTACTTC
CASSPRLGTYEQYF
>-|TRBV4-2|TRBD2|TRBJ2-1
TGTGCCAGCAGCCAATCAGCGGCAACTAGCGGGGGAGCCCATTACAATGAGCAGTTCTTC
CASSQSAATSGGAHYNEQFF
>-|TRBV7-2|-|TRBJ2-2
TGTGCCAGCAGGAAGGACACCCGTGCCGGGGAGCTGTTTTTT
CASRKDTRAGELFF
>-|TRBV2|-|TRBJ2-1
TGTGCCAGCAGCCAAGGACCTTATGAGCAGTTCTTC
CASSQGPYEQFF
>-|TRBV29-1|-|TRBJ2-3
TGCAGCGTTGGGGGGCGACAGACAGATACGCAGTATTTT
CSVGGRQTDTQYF
>-|TRBV19|-|TRBJ2-3
TGTGCCAGTAGACGGACGGCTCACCCCTTTAGCACAGATACGCAGTATTTT
CASRRTAHPFSTDTQYF
>-|TRBV6-5|-|TRBJ1-1
TGTGCCAGCAGTACGGATAGACGCGTGAACACTGAAGCTTTCTTT
CASSTDRRVNTEAFF
>-|TRBV3-1|-|TRBJ2-1
TGTGCCAGCAGCCAAGTAGAAGGGATCAATGAGCAGTTCTTC
CASSQVEGINEQFF
>-|TRBV20-1|-|TRBJ1-2
TGCAGTGCTAGAGTTCGGACGGACCTCTATGGCTACACCTTC
CSARVRTDLYGYTF
>-|TRBV6-6|-|TRBJ2-2
TGTGCCAGCAGACCAGGGACGGAGGGCCCCACCGGGGAGCTGTTTTTT
CASRPGTEGPTGELFF
>-|TRBV28|TRBD1|TRBJ2-5
TGTGCCAGCAGTTTAGAGGGGGCCGGGACAGGGGAGACCCAGTACTTC
CASSLEGAGTGETQYF
>-|TRBV18|-|TRBJ2-6
TGTGCCAGCTCACCTGTCAGCTCCTCTGGGGCCAACGTCCTGACTTTC
CASSPVSSSGANVLTF
>-|TRBV5-5|-|TRBJ2-1
TGTGCCAGCAGCTTATCAGGGTCGGAGCGCAATGAGCAGTTCTTC
CASSLSGSERNEQFF
>-|TRBV30|TRBD1|TRBJ1-5
TGTGCCTGGACGGGGACAGGGGGCGTAAGCAATCAGCCCCAGCATTTT
CAWTGTGGVSNQPQHF
>-|TRBV5-4|-|TRBJ1-1
TGTGCCAGCAGCCCTAACCCTACATACGAAGCTTTCTTT
CASSPNPTYEAFF
>-|TRBV5-1|-|TRBJ1-1
TGCGCCAGCAGCTTGTCGGGGGGAAACACTGAAGCTTTCTTT
CASSLSGGNTEAFF
>-|TRBV20-1|-|TRBJ2-6
TGCAGTGCTAGAGTGGGGCATGGGGCCAACGTCCTGACTTTC
CSARVGHGANVLTF
>-|TRBV27|-|TRBJ2-1
TGTGCCAGCAGTTTATTCGGGGCTGATGAGCAGTTCTTC
CASSLFGADEQFF
>-|TRBV20-1|-|TRBJ2-1
TGCAGTGCTAGGCGGCCTTGGAAAAGCGATGAGCAGTTCTTC
CSARRPWKSDEQFF
>-|TRBV7-9|-|TRBJ1-2
TGTGCCAGCAGCCCCCAAGGGCTAACCAACTATGGCTACACCTTC
CASSPQGLTNYGYTF
>-|TRBV9|TRBD1|TRBJ1-6
TGTGCCAGCAGCTCCGGGACAGGGAACGCTTCACCCCTCCACTTT
CASSSGTGNASPLHF
>-|TRBV21-1|-|TRBJ2-3
TGTGCCAGCAGCAAAGGGGCGTGGCATACGCAGTATTTT
CASSKGAWHTQYF
>once|TRBV12-3/TRBV12-4|TRBD1|TRBJ2-7
TGTGCCAGCAGGGACGGACAGGGAGGCTACGAGCAGTACTTC
CASRDGQGGYEQYF
>-|TRBV2|-|TRBJ1-5
TGTGCCAGCAGTGAAAGCGGTCAGCCCCAGCATTTT
CASSESGQPQHF
>-|TRBV27|TRBD2|TRBJ2-1
TGTGCCAGCAGTTCCGTTAGCGGGGCACATTCCTACAATGAGCAGTTCTTC
CASSSVSGAHSYNEQFF
>-|TRBV4-1|TRBD1|TRBJ2-2
TGCGCCAGCAGCCAAAGGGGTTGGGACAGCGGGGAGCTGTTTTTT
CASSQRGWDSGELFF
>-|TRBV27|-|TRBJ2-1
TGTGCCAGCGGCAGTAGGGTTTGGCTCTCAGGGAATGAGCAGTTCTTC
CASGSRVWLSGNEQFF